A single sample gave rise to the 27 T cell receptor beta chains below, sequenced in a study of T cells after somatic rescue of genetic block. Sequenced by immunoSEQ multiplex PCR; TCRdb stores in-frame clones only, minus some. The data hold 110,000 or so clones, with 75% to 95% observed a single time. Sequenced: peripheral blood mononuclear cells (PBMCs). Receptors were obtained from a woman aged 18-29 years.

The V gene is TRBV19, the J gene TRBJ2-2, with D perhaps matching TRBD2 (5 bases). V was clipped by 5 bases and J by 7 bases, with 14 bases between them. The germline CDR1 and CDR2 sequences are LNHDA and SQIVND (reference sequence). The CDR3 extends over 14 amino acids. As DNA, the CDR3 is TGTGCCAGTAGTCCTCTGAGGGCACTCGGGGAGCTGTTTTTT. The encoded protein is CASSPLRALGELFF.

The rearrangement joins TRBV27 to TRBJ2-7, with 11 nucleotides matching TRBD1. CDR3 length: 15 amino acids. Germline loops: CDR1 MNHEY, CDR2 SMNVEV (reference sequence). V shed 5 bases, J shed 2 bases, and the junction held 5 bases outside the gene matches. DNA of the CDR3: TGTGCCAGCAGTAGGAAGGGACAGGGGGCCTACGAGCAGTACTTC. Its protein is CASSRKGQGAYEQYF.

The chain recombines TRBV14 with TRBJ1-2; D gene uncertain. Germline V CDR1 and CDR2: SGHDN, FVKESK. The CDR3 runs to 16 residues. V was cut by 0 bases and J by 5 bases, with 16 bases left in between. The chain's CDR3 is CASSQDSGVIWYGYTF. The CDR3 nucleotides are TGTGCCAGCAGCCAAGATTCTGGGGTTATATGGTATGGCTACACCTTC. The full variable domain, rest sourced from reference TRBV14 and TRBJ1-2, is EAGVTQFPSHSVIEKGQTVTLRCDPISGHDNLYWYRRVMGKEIKFLLHFVKESKQDESGMPNNRFLAERTGGTYSTLKVQPAELEDSGVYFCASSQDSGVIWYGYTFGSGTRLTVV.

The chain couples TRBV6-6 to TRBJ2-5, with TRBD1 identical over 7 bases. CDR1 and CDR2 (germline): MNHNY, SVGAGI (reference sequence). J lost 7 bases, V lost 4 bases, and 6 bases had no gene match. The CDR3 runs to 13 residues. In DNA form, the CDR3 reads TGTGCCAGCAGTTCTAGGACAGGAGCGACCCAGTACTTC. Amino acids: CASSSRTGATQYF.

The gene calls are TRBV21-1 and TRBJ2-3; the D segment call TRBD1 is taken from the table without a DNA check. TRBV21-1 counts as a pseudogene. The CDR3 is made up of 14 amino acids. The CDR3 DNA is TGTGCCAGCTCACAGGGGGGGAGCACAGATACGCAGTATTTT. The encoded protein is CASSQGGSTDTQYF.

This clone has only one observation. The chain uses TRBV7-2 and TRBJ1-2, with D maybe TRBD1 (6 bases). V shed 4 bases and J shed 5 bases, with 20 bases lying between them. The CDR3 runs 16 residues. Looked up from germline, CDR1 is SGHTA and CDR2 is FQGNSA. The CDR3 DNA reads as TGTGCCAGCAGCTCCCCCCACGTAGGTCAGGGGTATGGCTACACCTTC. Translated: CASSSPHVGQGYGYTF.

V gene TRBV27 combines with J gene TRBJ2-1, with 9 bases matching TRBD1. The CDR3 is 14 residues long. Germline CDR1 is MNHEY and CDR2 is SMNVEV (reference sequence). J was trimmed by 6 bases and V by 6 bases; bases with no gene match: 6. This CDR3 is CASSRTGESNEQFF. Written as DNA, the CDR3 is TGTGCCAGCAGCCGGACAGGGGAGAGCAATGAGCAGTTCTTC.

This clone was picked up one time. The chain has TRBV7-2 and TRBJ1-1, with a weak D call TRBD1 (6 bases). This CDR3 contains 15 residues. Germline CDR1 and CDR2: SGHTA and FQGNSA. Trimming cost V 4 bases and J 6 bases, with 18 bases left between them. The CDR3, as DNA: TGTGCCAGCAGCTCGGGCATTGGGACACAGTCTGAAGCTTTCTTT. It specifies CASSSGIGTQSEAFF.

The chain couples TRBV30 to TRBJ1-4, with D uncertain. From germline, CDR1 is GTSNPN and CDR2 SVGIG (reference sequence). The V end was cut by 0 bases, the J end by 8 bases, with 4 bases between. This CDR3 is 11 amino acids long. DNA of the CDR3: TGTGCCTGGAGTGTCGGAGAAAAACTGTTTTTT. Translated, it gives CAWSVGEKLFF.

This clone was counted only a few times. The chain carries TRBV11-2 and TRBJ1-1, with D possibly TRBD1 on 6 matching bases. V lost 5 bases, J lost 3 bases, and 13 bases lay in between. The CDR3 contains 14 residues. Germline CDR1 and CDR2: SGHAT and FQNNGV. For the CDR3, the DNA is TGTGCCAGCAGCCCCCCAGGGGCGTACACTGAAGCTTTCTTT. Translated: CASSPPGAYTEAFF.

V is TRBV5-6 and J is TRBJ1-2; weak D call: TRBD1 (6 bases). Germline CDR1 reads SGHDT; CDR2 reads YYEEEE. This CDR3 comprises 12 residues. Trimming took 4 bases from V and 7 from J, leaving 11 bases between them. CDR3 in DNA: TGTGCCAGCAGCCCCGGGACAACTGGCTACACCTTC. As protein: CASSPGTTGYTF.

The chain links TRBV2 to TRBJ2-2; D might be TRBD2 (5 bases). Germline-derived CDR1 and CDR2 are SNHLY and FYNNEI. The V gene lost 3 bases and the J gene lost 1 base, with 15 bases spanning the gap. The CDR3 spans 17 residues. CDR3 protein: CASSEFSNGVNTGELFF. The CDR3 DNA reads TGTGCCAGCAGTGAGTTTTCTAACGGGGTGAACACCGGGGAGCTGTTTTTT.

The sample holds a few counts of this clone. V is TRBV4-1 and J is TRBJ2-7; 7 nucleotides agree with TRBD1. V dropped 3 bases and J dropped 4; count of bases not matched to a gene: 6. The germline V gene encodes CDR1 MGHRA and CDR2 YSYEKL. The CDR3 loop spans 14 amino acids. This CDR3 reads CASSQGQYEYEQYF. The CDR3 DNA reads TGCGCCAGCAGCCAGGGACAGTATGAGTACGAGCAGTACTTC.

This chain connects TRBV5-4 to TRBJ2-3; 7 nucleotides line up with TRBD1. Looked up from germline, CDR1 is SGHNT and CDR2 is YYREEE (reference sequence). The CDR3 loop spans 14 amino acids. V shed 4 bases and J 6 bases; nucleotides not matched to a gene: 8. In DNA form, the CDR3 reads TGTGCCAGCAGCCTCGGACAGGAGAGGGATACGCAGTATTTT. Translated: CASSLGQERDTQYF.

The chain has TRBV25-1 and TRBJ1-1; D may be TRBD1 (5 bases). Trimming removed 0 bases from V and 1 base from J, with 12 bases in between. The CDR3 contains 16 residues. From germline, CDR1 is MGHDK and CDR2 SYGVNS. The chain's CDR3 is CASSEYGAGSNTEAFF. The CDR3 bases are TGTGCCAGCAGTGAATATGGGGCGGGATCGAACACTGAAGCTTTCTTT. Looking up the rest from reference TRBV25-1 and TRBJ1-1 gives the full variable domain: EADIYQTPRYLVIGTGKKITLECSQTMGHDKMYWYQQDPGMELHLIHYSYGVNSTEKGDLSSESTVSRIRTEHFPLTLESARPSHTSQYLCASSEYGAGSNTEAFFGQGTRLTVV.

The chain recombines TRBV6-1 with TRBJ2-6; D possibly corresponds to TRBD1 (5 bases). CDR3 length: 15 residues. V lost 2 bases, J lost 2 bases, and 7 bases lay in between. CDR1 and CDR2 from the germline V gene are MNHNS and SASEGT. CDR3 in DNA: TGTGCCAGCAGTGAATTAGGGGCTGGGGCCAACGTCCTGACTTTC. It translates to CASSELGAGANVLTF.

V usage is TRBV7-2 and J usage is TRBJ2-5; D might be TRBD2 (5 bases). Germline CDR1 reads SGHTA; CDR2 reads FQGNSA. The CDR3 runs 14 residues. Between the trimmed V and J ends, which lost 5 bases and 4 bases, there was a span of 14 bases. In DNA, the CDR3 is TGTGCCAGCAGCCCCGGGGAAAACCGAGAGACCCAGTACTTC. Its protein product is CASSPGENRETQYF.

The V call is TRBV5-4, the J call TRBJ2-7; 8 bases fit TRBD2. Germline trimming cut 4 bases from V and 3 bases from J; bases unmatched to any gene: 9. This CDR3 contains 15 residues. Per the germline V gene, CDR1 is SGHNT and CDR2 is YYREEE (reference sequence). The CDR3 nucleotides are TGTGCCAGCAGCCCAAGCGGGGGCACGATCTACGAGCAGTACTTC. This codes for CASSPSGGTIYEQYF.

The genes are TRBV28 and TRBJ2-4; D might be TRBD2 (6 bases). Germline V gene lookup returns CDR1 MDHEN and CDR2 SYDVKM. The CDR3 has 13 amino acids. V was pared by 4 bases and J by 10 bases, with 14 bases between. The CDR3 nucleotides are TGTGCCAGCAGTTCCCGGGACTTGTTTATTCAGTACTTC. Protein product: CASSSRDLFIQYF.

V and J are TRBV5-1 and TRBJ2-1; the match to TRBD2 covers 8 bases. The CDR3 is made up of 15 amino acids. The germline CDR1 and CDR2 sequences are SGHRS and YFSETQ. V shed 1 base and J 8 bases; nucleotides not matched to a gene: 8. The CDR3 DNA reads TGCGCCAGCAGCTTGCGGGGGGGCGAAGTCCATGAGCAGTTCTTC. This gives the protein CASSLRGGEVHEQFF.

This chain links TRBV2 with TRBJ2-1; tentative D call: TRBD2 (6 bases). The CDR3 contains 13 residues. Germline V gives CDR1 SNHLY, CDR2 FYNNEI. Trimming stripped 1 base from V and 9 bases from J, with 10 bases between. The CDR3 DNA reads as TGTGCCAGCAGTGAAGAGCGGGCGGGTGAGCAGTTCTTC. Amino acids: CASSEERAGEQFF.

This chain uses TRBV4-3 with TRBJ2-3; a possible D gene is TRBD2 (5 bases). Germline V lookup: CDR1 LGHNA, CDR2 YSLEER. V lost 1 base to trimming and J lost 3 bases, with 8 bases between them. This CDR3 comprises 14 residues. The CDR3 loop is CASSQGTGTDTQYF. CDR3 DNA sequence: TGCGCCAGCAGCCAAGGGACGGGGACAGATACGCAGTATTTT.

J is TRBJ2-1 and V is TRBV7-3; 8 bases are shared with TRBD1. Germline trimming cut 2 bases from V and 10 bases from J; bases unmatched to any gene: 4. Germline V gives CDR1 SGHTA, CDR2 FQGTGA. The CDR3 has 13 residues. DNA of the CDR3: TGTGCCAGCAGCTTACTGACAGGGGACGAGCAGTTCTTC. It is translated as CASSLLTGDEQFF.

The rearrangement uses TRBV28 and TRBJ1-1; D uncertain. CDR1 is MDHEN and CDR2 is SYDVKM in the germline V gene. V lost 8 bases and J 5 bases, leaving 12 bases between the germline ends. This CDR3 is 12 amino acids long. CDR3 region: CASRGLYTEAFF. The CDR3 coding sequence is TGTGCCAGCCGTGGGTTATATACTGAAGCTTTCTTT.

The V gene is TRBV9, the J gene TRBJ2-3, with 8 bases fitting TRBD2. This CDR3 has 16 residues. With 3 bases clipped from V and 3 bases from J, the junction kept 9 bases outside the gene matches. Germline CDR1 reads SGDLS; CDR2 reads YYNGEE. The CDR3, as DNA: TGTGCCAGCAGCGGAGCCGCCCGGGGGGGAACAGATACGCAGTATTTT. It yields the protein CASSGAARGGTDTQYF.

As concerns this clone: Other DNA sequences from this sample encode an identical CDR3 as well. In DNA, the CDR3 is TGTGCCAGCAGCTTGGCAGATACGCAGTATTTT. The encoded protein is CASSLADTQYF. The genes are TRBV5-6 and TRBJ2-3; D ambiguous. V lost 0 bases and J 4 bases, leaving 0 bases between the germline ends. Germline assignment: CDR1 SGHDT and CDR2 YYEEEE. This CDR3 spans 11 amino acids.

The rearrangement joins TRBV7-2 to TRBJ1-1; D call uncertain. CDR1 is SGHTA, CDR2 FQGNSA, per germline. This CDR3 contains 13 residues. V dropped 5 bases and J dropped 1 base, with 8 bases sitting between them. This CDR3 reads CASSASQNTEAFF. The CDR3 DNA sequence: TGTGCCAGCAGCGCGTCCCAGAACACTGAAGCTTTCTTT.